A selection of T cell receptor beta chains follows, all from one sample in a study of T cell repertoires in cytomegalovirus infection. The antigens for these receptors are not known. TCRdb recomputed calls from the reads with MiXCR, one row per CDR3 protein. The data show around 230,000 distinct CDR3 sequences, about 39% seen once. The input for sequencing was CD8+ T cells from cultured PBMCs, taken from culture after CMV antigen stimulation. The receptors come from a human donor in good health (CMV status not recorded). Some clones in this sample may be carry-over from other donors' samples. CDR3s include the opening cysteine and the closing phenylalanine or tryptophan. A D gene is named only where the DNA matches it firmly. Size values are once, few and many counts, or a class for expanded clones, and some rows have none.

J: TRBJ2-6
V: TRBV28
size: few
D: -
DNA: TGTGCCAGCACCGGGGCCCAGGCTGGGGCCAACGTCCTGACTTTC
CDR3: CASTGAQAGANVLTF

J: TRBJ2-7
V: TRBV27
size: -
D: -
DNA: TGTGCCAGCAGTCATGGACAGTTTCCCCACGAGCAGTACTTC
CDR3: CASSHGQFPHEQYF

J: TRBJ2-5
V: TRBV27
size: -
D: -
DNA: -
CDR3: CASSSSGAQETQYF

J: TRBJ2-7
V: TRBV12-3/TRBV12-4
size: few
D: -
DNA: TGTGCCAGCAAGGGAGAAGCATACTACGAGCAGTACTTC
CDR3: CASKGEAYYEQYF

J: TRBJ1-5
V: TRBV7-8
size: -
D: -
DNA: TGTGCCAGCAGCTTAGAGGGAGGGAGTACCAATCAGCCCCAGCATTTT
CDR3: CASSLEGGSTNQPQHF

J: TRBJ1-1
V: TRBV9
size: once
D: -
DNA: TGTGCCAGCAGCGCGGCGGCGAGCGGCCCCGAAATGAACACTGAAGCTTTCTTT
CDR3: CASSAAASGPEMNTEAFF

J: TRBJ2-7
V: TRBV7-8
size: few
D: TRBD1
DNA: TGTGCCAGCAGCTCCCCCGCAGGGGGCCCCTACGAGCAGTACTTC
CDR3: CASSSPAGGPYEQYF

J: TRBJ2-7
V: TRBV11-1
size: -
D: -
DNA: TGTGCCAGCAGCCTAAGAGCCGGACAGATATTACACGAGCAGTACTTC
CDR3: CASSLRAGQILHEQYF

J: TRBJ1-5
V: TRBV6-2/TRBV6-3
size: -
D: -
DNA: TGTGCCAGCAGTTACTCAACCGATAGCAATCAGCCCCAGCATTTT
CDR3: CASSYSTDSNQPQHF

J: TRBJ2-3
V: TRBV7-9
size: -
D: TRBD1
DNA: TGTGCCAGCAGCTTGACAGGGATTGGAGATACGCAGTATTTT
CDR3: CASSLTGIGDTQYF

J: TRBJ2-3
V: TRBV5-4
size: -
D: -
DNA: TGTGCCAGCAGCTTGACCCTGGCGGAAACAGATACGCAGTATTTT
CDR3: CASSLTLAETDTQYF

J: TRBJ2-7
V: TRBV14
size: -
D: -
DNA: TGTGCCAGCAGCCGATCGGGACTGAGCTCCTACGAGCAGTACTTC
CDR3: CASSRSGLSSYEQYF

J: TRBJ1-2
V: TRBV7-9
size: -
D: TRBD1
DNA: TGTGCCAGCAGCCAGGGACAGGGGGCTCGCTATGGCTACACCTTC
CDR3: CASSQGQGARYGYTF

J: TRBJ1-2
V: TRBV6-1
size: medium-sized
D: -
DNA: TGTGCCATCGCGATTCTCGTCGCGAGGGGCCCTAACTATGGCTACACCTTC
CDR3: CAIAILVARGPNYGYTF

J: TRBJ2-1
V: TRBV6-6
size: -
D: TRBD2
DNA: TGTGCCAGCAGTTACTCCCCCGGGGGGGCATACAATGAGCAGTTCTTC
CDR3: CASSYSPGGAYNEQFF

J: TRBJ1-1
V: TRBV27
size: -
D: TRBD1
DNA: TGTGCCAGCAGTTCCCTACAGGGGCCGCGGGAAACTGAAGCTTTCTTT
CDR3: CASSSLQGPRETEAFF

J: TRBJ1-4
V: TRBV28
size: -
D: -
DNA: TGTGCCAGCAGTGCGAGGACGGATAATGAAAAACTGTTTTTT
CDR3: CASSARTDNEKLFF

J: TRBJ2-7
V: TRBV12-3/TRBV12-4
size: -
D: TRBD2
DNA: TGTGCCAGCACCTCAGCGGGAGAGGAGCAGTACTTC
CDR3: CASTSAGEEQYF

J: TRBJ2-7
V: TRBV20-1
size: -
D: TRBD2
DNA: TGCAGTGCTAGAGATTCTAGCGGGAGGGGGGTTTCCTACGAGCAGTACTTC
CDR3: CSARDSSGRGVSYEQYF

J: TRBJ2-7
V: TRBV12-3/TRBV12-4
size: -
D: -
DNA: TGTGCCAGCAGTTTAAGGGTAGGGTACGAGCAGTACTTC
CDR3: CASSLRVGYEQYF

J: TRBJ1-6
V: TRBV7-9
size: -
D: TRBD1
DNA: TGTGCCAGCAGCTCACAACTGACAGGGGATTCACCCCTCCACTTT
CDR3: CASSSQLTGDSPLHF

J: TRBJ1-5
V: TRBV9
size: -
D: -
DNA: TGTGCCAGCAGCGTAGGAGACAGCGAACAGCCCCAGCATTTT
CDR3: CASSVGDSEQPQHF

J: TRBJ1-5
V: TRBV7-3
size: few
D: -
DNA: TGTGCCAGCGGGGATGGCAATCAGCCCCAGCATTTT
CDR3: CASGDGNQPQHF

J: TRBJ2-3
V: TRBV27
size: -
D: TRBD1
DNA: TGTGCCAGCAGTTTAGGGACAGGGGTGAGTCGCACAGATACGCAGTATTTT
CDR3: CASSLGTGVSRTDTQYF

J: TRBJ1-4
V: TRBV15
size: -
D: -
DNA: TGTGCCACCAGCAGAGATGGAGTGGGGTGGAGTGATGAAAAACTGTTTTTT
CDR3: CATSRDGVGWSDEKLFF

J: TRBJ1-4
V: TRBV6-6
size: -
D: -
DNA: TGTGCCAGCAGTTACCGGGGCAATAATGAAAAACTGTTTTTT
CDR3: CASSYRGNNEKLFF

J: TRBJ1-6
V: TRBV7-9
size: few
D: TRBD1
DNA: TGTGCCAGCAGCCCAAACCGACAGGGGTTTGGTTCACCCCTCCACTTT
CDR3: CASSPNRQGFGSPLHF

J: TRBJ2-7
V: TRBV28
size: few
D: TRBD2
DNA: TGTGCCAGCAGTCGCCGGACTAGCGGGAGCTACGAGCAGTACTTC
CDR3: CASSRRTSGSYEQYF

J: TRBJ1-5
V: TRBV27
size: -
D: -
DNA: TGTGCCAGCAGTTTCTCAGGGGATCAGCCCCAGCATTTT
CDR3: CASSFSGDQPQHF

J: TRBJ2-7
V: TRBV29-1
size: -
D: TRBD2
DNA: TGCAGCGTTGAGGGACTCCGGGAGGACTACGAGAAGTACTTC
CDR3: CSVEGLREDYEKYF

J: TRBJ2-3
V: TRBV12-3/TRBV12-4
size: -
D: -
DNA: TGTGCCAGCAGTCGACCGGGGGTTGAAGATACGCAGTATTTT
CDR3: CASSRPGVEDTQYF

J: TRBJ2-5
V: TRBV4-1
size: -
D: TRBD2
DNA: TGCGCCAGCAGCCTGGGGACTAGCAGCCAAGAGACCCAGTACTTC
CDR3: CASSLGTSSQETQYF

J: TRBJ2-1
V: TRBV7-8
size: few
D: TRBD2
DNA: TGTGCCAGCAGCTTAGAACTAGCGGGAGGATTCAATGAGCAGTTCTTC
CDR3: CASSLELAGGFNEQFF

J: TRBJ2-1
V: TRBV29-1
size: -
D: TRBD2
DNA: TGCAGCGTCCAAACCCTTACTAGCGGGAGATTGAATGAGCAGTTCTTC
CDR3: CSVQTLTSGRLNEQFF

J: TRBJ2-5
V: TRBV7-3
size: -
D: TRBD2
DNA: TGTGCCAGCAGCTACCCGTGCTTAGCGGGAGGAGGGGAGACCCAGTACTTC
CDR3: CASSYPCLAGGGETQYF

J: TRBJ2-7
V: TRBV7-6
size: many
D: -
DNA: TGTGCCAGCAGCTTAGATGACGGGGAAGGCAACGAGCAGTACTTC
CDR3: CASSLDDGEGNEQYF

J: TRBJ1-2
V: TRBV7-9
size: many
D: -
DNA: TGTGCCAGCAGCTTAGACCGAGATGGCTACACCTTC
CDR3: CASSLDRDGYTF

J: TRBJ1-6
V: TRBV2
size: once
D: TRBD1
DNA: TGTGCCAGCAATGAAGCAGGGAGGGACAGTAGTTCACCCCTCCACTTT
CDR3: CASNEAGRDSSSPLHF

J: TRBJ2-2
V: TRBV6-5
size: -
D: -
DNA: TGTGCCAGCAGTCCACAGGGATTTAACACCGGGGAGCTGTTTTTT
CDR3: CASSPQGFNTGELFF

J: TRBJ2-3
V: TRBV7-6
size: many
D: TRBD2
DNA: TGTGCCAGCAGTCGTCCGGGCGGGAGGGGGAACACAGATACGCAGTATTTT
CDR3: CASSRPGGRGNTDTQYF

J: TRBJ1-2
V: TRBV12-5
size: few
D: -
DNA: TGTGCTAGTGGTTTGTTCCATGGGAACTATGGCTACACCTTC
CDR3: CASGLFHGNYGYTF

J: TRBJ2-1
V: TRBV27
size: few
D: TRBD2
DNA: TGTGCCAGCAGGACTAGCGGGAGCAACAATGAGCAGTTCTTC
CDR3: CASRTSGSNNEQFF

J: TRBJ2-1
V: TRBV28
size: -
D: TRBD2
DNA: TGTGCCAGCAGTTTTGCGGGAGAGTACAATGAGCAGTTCTTC
CDR3: CASSFAGEYNEQFF

J: TRBJ1-5
V: TRBV7-8
size: -
D: TRBD1
DNA: TGTGCCAGCAGCCCAGAGGGGGCTTGGCAGCCCCAGCATTTT
CDR3: CASSPEGAWQPQHF

J: TRBJ1-2
V: TRBV6-2/TRBV6-3
size: -
D: -
DNA: TGTGCCAGCAGTTACTCTACCGAAGATTACTATGGCTACACCTTC
CDR3: CASSYSTEDYYGYTF

J: TRBJ1-1
V: TRBV27
size: few
D: -
DNA: TGTGCCAGCAGTTTTTTGCCCCCGGACAGAATGAACACTGAAGCTTTCTTT
CDR3: CASSFLPPDRMNTEAFF

J: TRBJ2-1
V: TRBV20-1
size: -
D: -
DNA: TGCAGCGTCGGAGTGTACAATGAGCAGTTCTTC
CDR3: CSVGVYNEQFF

J: TRBJ1-3
V: TRBV27
size: -
D: -
DNA: TGTGCCAGCATCTCCGGAAACACCATATATTTT
CDR3: CASISGNTIYF